These 21 T cell receptor beta chains were all obtained from the same sample, sequenced in a study of CD8+ T cells in alopecia areata. Treatment specified: oral pan-JAK inhibitor, 5-10 mg twice daily. The sequencing template was cDNA reverse transcribed from extracted RNA. TCRdb keeps only in-frame clones here, not all; method: immunoSEQ multiplex PCR. Of some 200,000 clones in the sample, around 50% were seen once. The material sequenced was CD8+ T cells sorted from blood, taken at week 24, from a patient treated with tofacitinib. These receptors originate from a human donor with alopecia areata.

This sequence joins TRBV29-1 and TRBJ2-3, with 8 bases aligning to TRBD2. The CDR3 consists of 16 residues. CDR1 SQVTM and CDR2 ANQGSEA come from the germline V gene. V was clipped by 4 bases and J by 3 bases; unmatched bases: 12. The CDR3 region is CSVVLVAGGRTDTQYF. CDR3 nucleotide sequence: TGCAGCGTTGTTCTGGTTGCGGGGGGCAGAACAGATACGCAGTATTTT.

The V and J genes are TRBV7-9 and TRBJ1-6; the match to TRBD1 covers 8 bases. The germline CDR1 and CDR2 sequences are SEHNR and FQNEAQ (reference sequence). V was clipped by 4 bases and J by 12 bases; unmatched bases: 5. The length of the CDR3 is 13 residues. CDR3 protein: CASSSSGGEPLHF. The CDR3 bases are TGTGCCAGCAGCTCCTCAGGGGGCGAACCCCTCCACTTT.

The chain uses TRBV7-9 and TRBJ1-2; no firm D call. The ends were cut back, 4 bases at V and 5 bases at J, with 14 bases in the middle. Germline values: CDR1 SEHNR, CDR2 FQNEAQ (reference sequence). This CDR3 is built from 14 residues. Written as DNA, the CDR3 is TGTGCCAGCAGCTCCGCGAGCACCTCATATGGCTACACCTTC. Its translation: CASSSASTSYGYTF.

V gene TRBV27 combines with J gene TRBJ1-2; D may be TRBD1 (5 bases). CDR1 is MNHEY, CDR2 SMNVEV, per germline (reference sequence). The CDR3 has 13 amino acids. V was cut by 4 bases and J by 8 bases, with 14 bases left in between. CDR3 nucleotide sequence: TGTGCCAGCAGTTCTGGGACGACCACCGGCTACACCTTC. Its translation is CASSSGTTTGYTF.

The chain carries TRBV7-9 and TRBJ2-2; D gene uncertain. CDR1 is SEHNR and CDR2 is FQNEAQ in the germline V gene (reference sequence). V gave up 5 bases and J gave up 6 bases, with 16 bases separating them. The CDR3 sequence is 15 residues long. In nucleotides, the CDR3 is TGTGCCAGCAGCGAGGAAGGTGTCTTGGCCGGGGAGCTGTTTTTT. This sequence encodes CASSEEGVLAGELFF.

The chain is built from TRBV9 and TRBJ2-1; TRBD2 matches 10 bases. The CDR3 has 16 amino acids. The V gene end was trimmed by 0 bases and the J gene end by 5 bases; junction bases not matched to a gene: 5. CDR1 is SGDLS, CDR2 YYNGEE, per germline. CDR3 in amino acids: CASSVGASGGDNEQFF. DNA of the CDR3: TGTGCCAGCAGCGTAGGTGCCAGCGGGGGGGACAATGAGCAGTTCTTC.

The chain recombines TRBV4-1 with TRBJ2-1; 8 nucleotides agree with TRBD1. V was clipped by 3 bases and J by 9 bases; unmatched bases: 7. Germline CDR1 MGHRA, CDR2 YSYEKL. The CDR3 spans 14 residues. CDR3 residues: CASSQLTGGIEQFF. The CDR3 DNA reads TGCGCCAGCAGCCAGCTTACAGGGGGGATTGAGCAGTTCTTC.

This clone was picked up a small number of times. This chain links TRBV4-1 with TRBJ2-5; D gene ambiguous. Germline V lookup: CDR1 MGHRA, CDR2 YSYEKL. This CDR3 comprises 15 residues. V shed 4 bases and J shed 5 bases, with 17 bases lying between them. The CDR3, as DNA: TGCGCCAGCAGCCGTGGACCGGGTATTGTTGAGACCCAGTACTTC. Its protein is CASSRGPGIVETQYF.

V and J are TRBV30 and TRBJ1-2; D remains unclear. The CDR3 runs to 12 residues. V lost 3 bases, J lost 6 bases, and 11 bases lay in between. Germline-derived CDR1 and CDR2 are GTSNPN and SVGIG (reference sequence). The CDR3 here is CAWRDRTDGYTF. CDR3 in DNA: TGTGCCTGGAGGGACCGGACCGATGGCTACACCTTC.

Only a few counts were recorded for this clone. This chain links TRBV7-3 with TRBJ2-3; D may be TRBD2 (5 bases). CDR1 is SGHTA, CDR2 FQGTGA, per germline. V lost 8 bases and J 5 bases, leaving 11 bases between the germline ends. This CDR3 is 12 amino acids long. CDR3 sequence: CASRGMGDTQYF. The CDR3 region has the DNA TGTGCCAGCCGAGGGATGGGAGATACGCAGTATTTT.

This clone was detected only a few times. The V gene is TRBV15, the J gene TRBJ2-5; D is undetermined. The CDR3 extends over 14 amino acids. Germline CDR1 and CDR2: LNHNV and YYDKDF (reference sequence). The ends were cut back, 0 bases at V and 2 bases at J, with 7 bases in the middle. This CDR3 reads CATSRDSAQETQYF. The CDR3 nucleotides are TGTGCCACCAGCAGAGATTCCGCACAAGAGACCCAGTACTTC.

This rearrangement joins TRBV29-1 to TRBJ1-2; D ambiguous. Trimming cost V 3 bases and J 4 bases, with 9 bases left between them. The germline CDR1 and CDR2 sequences are SQVTM and ANQGSEA. The CDR3 covers 12 residues. The CDR3 sequence: CSVDLEGYGYTF. The DNA of the CDR3 is TGCAGCGTTGACCTCGAGGGCTATGGCTACACCTTC. Supplemented by reference TRBV29-1 and TRBJ1-2, the full variable domain reads SAVISQKPSRDICQRGTSLTIQCQVDSQVTMMFWYRQQPGQSLTLIATANQGSEATYESGFVIDKFPISRPNLTFSTLTVSNMSPEDSSIYLCSVDLEGYGYTFGSGTRLTVV.

For the CDR3, the DNA is TGTGCCAGCAGCGACTCTTTGGGACAGAAACTCTCTGGGGCCAACGTCCTGACTTTC. Amino acids: CASSDSLGQKLSGANVLTF. This chain links TRBV9 with TRBJ2-6; 7 nucleotides agree with TRBD1. Losses at the gene ends were 3 bases for V and 0 bases for J; bases not matched to a gene: 12. The CDR3 covers 19 residues. The germline V gene encodes CDR1 SGDLS and CDR2 YYNGEE.

The V gene is TRBV27, the J gene TRBJ2-7; maybe TRBD2 (6 bases). The CDR3 has 14 residues. Between the trimmed V and J ends, which lost 6 bases and 2 bases, there was a span of 14 bases. Germline CDR1 is MNHEY and CDR2 is SMNVEV (reference sequence). CDR3 sequence reads: CASSLGGMTYEQYF. CDR3 nucleotides: TGTGCCAGCAGCCTGGGGGGTATGACCTACGAGCAGTACTTC.

The chain employs TRBV30 and TRBJ2-7; D gene uncertain. The CDR3 is made up of 13 amino acids. Germline CDR1 and CDR2: GTSNPN and SVGIG (reference sequence). The V end was cut by 5 bases, the J end by 3 bases, with 14 bases between. This CDR3 reads CAWAWPGNYEQYF. For the CDR3, the DNA is TGTGCCTGGGCATGGCCAGGAAACTACGAGCAGTACTTC.

V is TRBV2 and J is TRBJ2-7; TRBD2 is a possible D gene (6 bases). V gave up 3 bases and J gave up 4 bases, with 7 bases separating them. Germline V gene lookup returns CDR1 SNHLY and CDR2 FYNNEI. This CDR3 is 12 amino acids long. The DNA for the CDR3 is TGTGCCAGCAGTGAGGAGGGATACGAGCAGTACTTC. Amino acids: CASSEEGYEQYF. Combining the CDR3 with reference TRBV2 and TRBJ2-7 gives the whole variable domain EPEVTQTPSHQVTQMGQEVILRCVPISNHLYFYWYRQILGQKVEFLVSFYNNEISEKSEIFDDQFSVERPDGSNFTLKIRSTKLEDSAMYFCASSEEGYEQYFGPGTRLTVT.

On this clone: Other DNA sequences from this sample encode an identical CDR3 as well. V gene TRBV5-1 combines with J gene TRBJ2-6; unclear D gene. Germline CDR1 SGHRS, CDR2 YFSETQ. The CDR3 consists of 13 residues. V gave up 2 bases and J gave up 0 bases, with 0 bases separating them. In DNA, the CDR3 is TGCGCCAGCAGCTTCTCTGGGGCCAACGTCCTGACTTTC. It is translated as CASSFSGANVLTF.

The rearrangement joins TRBV29-1 to TRBJ1-1; TRBD1 might be the D (6 bases). Looked up from germline, CDR1 is SQVTM and CDR2 is ANQGSEA. The CDR3 spans 11 residues. Trimming shortened V by 7 bases and J by 6 bases, and 12 bases separated the two germline ends. This CDR3 reads CSAKGVAEAFF. CDR3 in DNA: TGCAGCGCCAAGGGGGTGGCTGAAGCTTTCTTT.

V is TRBV7-9 and J is TRBJ2-7, with D hard to call. The ends were cut back, 5 bases at V and 2 bases at J, with 10 bases in the middle. Germline V CDR1 and CDR2: SEHNR, FQNEAQ (reference sequence). The CDR3 is made up of 13 amino acids. In DNA form, the CDR3 reads TGTGCCAGCAGCCCTATAGGGACCTACGAGCAGTACTTC. Protein product: CASSPIGTYEQYF.

The genes are TRBV30 and TRBJ2-3, with D unresolved. Looked up from germline, CDR1 is GTSNPN and CDR2 is SVGIG (reference sequence). The CDR3 covers 13 residues. The V gene lost 4 bases and the J gene lost 0 bases, with 8 bases spanning the gap. Here the CDR3 DNA reads TGTGCCTGGAACGCTGTGAGCACAGATACGCAGTATTTT. Its protein is CAWNAVSTDTQYF.

This clone was observed a handful of times. This chain uses TRBV2 with TRBJ2-3; 10 bases fit TRBD1. The trim removed 9 bases at V and 3 bases at J, leaving 3 bases unmatched. The germline CDR1 and CDR2 sequences are SNHLY and FYNNEI. The CDR3 sequence is 13 residues long. The CDR3 nucleotides are TGTGCCAGAAGGACAGGGGGTACAGATACGCAGTATTTT. The encoded protein is CARRTGGTDTQYF.